Below, 15 T cell receptor beta chains from the same sample are listed, as sequenced in a study of Tregs in tolerant kidney transplant recipients (dated by TCRdb to between 2018 and 2020). Libraries were made using the immunoSEQ multiplex PCR assay. TCRdb's version of the immuneACCESS table is confined to in-frame rearrangements and falls short of the full clone set. An unresolved V gene accounts for under half of the shortfall where checked; the remainder is of unknown origin. The sample's table lists a count of about 23,000 clones. The leading ten clones occupy over 4% of the sample. Reading the label with the study, this specimen's time point is: 6 months after combined kidney and bone marrow transplant. The transplants used related donors with nonmyeloablative bone marrow transplantation, and mixed chimerism in the human trials was transient. The sequencing used CD4+ T cells from blood (PBMCs), collected 6 months after the transplant. The origin of the receptors is a human patient who received a combined kidney and bone marrow transplant. Donor T cells from the graft may be present among the T cells after a transplant.

Turning to this clone: Sequencing ends 3 residues short of the CDR3 end; the germline J gene provides the rest. The chain couples TRBV18 to TRBJ1-2, with D possibly TRBD1 on 5 matching bases. The CDR3 is made up of 15 amino acids. The germline gives CDR1 KGHSH, CDR2 LQKENI. Deletions cut 1 base from V and 5 bases from J, with 14 bases between. CDR3 DNA, as far as it was read: TGTGCCAGCTCACCACTGGCGAGCAGGGAGTATGGC. Amino acids: CASSPLASREYG. The entire CDR3 is CASSPLASREYGYTF.

As regards this clone: The read finishes 3 residues shy of the CDR3 end, and the germline J gene is used to complete it. The rearrangement links TRBV20-1 to TRBJ1-2; D may be TRBD1 (5 bases). Germline CDR1 DFQATT, CDR2 SNEGSKA (reference sequence). This CDR3 has 13 amino acids. The sequenced CDR3 bases are TGCAGTGCTCCTGAGTCGGGGGGTGGCGGC. Its protein is CSAPESGGGG. The full-length CDR3 reads as CSAPESGGGGYTF.

As concerns this clone: The CDR3 end is not reached by the read, which stops 3 residues before it; the germline J gene fills it in. The chain uses TRBV7-6 and TRBJ2-3; D unclear. Germline V gene sequence: CDR1 SGHVS, CDR2 FNYEAQ. This CDR3 has 14 residues. The V and J ends lost 2 bases and 6 bases respectively, with 12 bases between them. The DNA read from the CDR3 is TGTGCCAGCAGCTTAATCCATAGCCCGGATACG. It encodes CASSLIHSPDT. The complete CDR3 sequence is CASSLIHSPDTQYF.

The CDR3 bases that were read are TGTGCCACCAGACCCGCAGGTGTAAACATT. Its translation is CATRPAGVNI. The CDR3, in full, reads CATRPAGVNIQYF. The rearrangement joins TRBV7-9 to TRBJ2-4; D is unresolved. The read halts 3 residues ahead of the CDR3 end, with the missing end drawn from the germline J gene. Trimming pared 10 bases from V and 6 bases from J, leaving 16 bases between. Germline-derived CDR1 and CDR2 are SEHNR and FQNEAQ (reference sequence). CDR3 length equals 13 residues.

In regard to this clone: The CDR3 is cut off 3 residues early in the read; its end comes from the germline J gene. J is TRBJ2-3 and V is TRBV14; D is undetermined. The CDR3 is 14 amino acids. Germline V gene sequence: CDR1 SGHDN, CDR2 FVKESK. CDR3 DNA (partial): TGTGCCAGCAGCCAAGACGTCAGGTGGATGGCG. Its translation: CASSQDVRWMA. The whole CDR3 is CASSQDVRWMAQYF.

As regards this clone: The CDR3 end is not reached by the read, which stops 3 residues before it; the germline J gene fills it in. V usage is TRBV5-5 and J usage is TRBJ1-5; maybe TRBD1 (5 bases). In germline, CDR1 is SGHKS, CDR2 YYEKEE (reference sequence). Trimming pared 2 bases from V and 3 bases from J, leaving 9 bases between. The CDR3 has 14 amino acids. CDR3 sequence reads: CASSLAGPNQPQHF. CDR3 bases read: TGTGCCAGCAGCTTAGCGGGGCCCAATCAGCCC.

In the case of this clone: The CDR3 extends 3 residues past the end of the read, so its final part is completed from the germline J gene. V usage is TRBV2 and J usage is TRBJ1-4; TRBD1 is a possible D gene (6 bases). Germline CDR1 is SNHLY and CDR2 is FYNNEI. Trimming took off 4 bases at V and 3 bases at J, with 15 bases between the two ends. CDR3 length equals 16 residues. CDR3 residues: CASSAQGLGANEKLFF. CDR3 DNA, as far as it was read: TGTGCCAGCAGTGCGCAGGGGCTGGGAGCTAATGAAAAA. The full variable domain, completed using reference TRBV2 and TRBJ1-4, is EPEVTQTPSHQVTQMGQEVILRCVPISNHLYFYWYRQILGQKVEFLVSFYNNEISEKSEIFDDQFSVERPDGSNFTLKIRSTKLEDSAMYFCASSAQGLGANEKLFFGSGTQLSVL.

With respect to this clone: Sequencing ends 3 residues short of the CDR3 end; the germline J gene provides the rest. The chain joins TRBV6-2 or TRBV6-3 to TRBJ2-4; 9 bases align to TRBD2. The CDR3 covers 14 residues. Germline values: CDR1 MNHEY, CDR2 SVGEGT. The sequenced part of the CDR3 DNA is TGTGCCAGCAGTTACGGGACTAGCATGAGTCTT. Translating it yields CASSYGTSMSL. The complete CDR3 reads CASSYGTSMSLQYF.

About this clone itself: The read terminates 3 residues before the CDR3 end, so the remaining end is supplied by the germline J gene. The chain links TRBV5-4 to TRBJ2-5; TRBD2 agrees at 10 bases. The germline V gene has CDR1 SGHNT and CDR2 YYREEE (reference sequence). Trimming removed 4 bases from V and 1 base from J; junction bases left unmatched: 4. The CDR3 consists of 15 residues. The sequenced part of the CDR3 DNA is TGTGCCAGCAGCGGTAGCGGGGGGCCCCAAGAGACC. Encoded protein: CASSGSGGPQET. The CDR3 as a whole reads CASSGSGGPQETQYF.

Turning to this clone: The missing CDR3 end, 3 residues past where the read stops, is filled in from the germline J gene. V usage is TRBV10-2 and J usage is TRBJ2-2, with D possibly being TRBD2 (6 bases). This CDR3 contains 14 residues. V was cut by 7 bases and J by 0 bases, with 9 bases left in between. CDR1 WSHSY and CDR2 SAAADI come from the germline V gene. The CDR3 region is CASNGGTNTGELFF. The sequenced part of the CDR3 DNA is TGCGCCAGCAATGGCGGGACGAACACCGGGGAG.

As regards this clone: Sequencing ends 3 residues short of the CDR3 end; the germline J gene provides the rest. This chain connects TRBV19 to TRBJ2-2, with 8 bases lining up with TRBD1. Germline CDR1 LNHDA, CDR2 SQIVND (reference sequence). This CDR3 has 15 amino acids. Trimming cost V 4 bases and J 3 bases; bases outside gene matches: 4. CDR3 residues: CASSKMDRDTGELFF. Incomplete CDR3 DNA: TGTGCCAGTAGTAAGATGGACAGGGACACCGGGGAG.

In the case of this clone: The CDR3 end is not reached by the read, which stops 3 residues before it; the germline J gene fills it in. The V gene is TRBV6-4, the J gene TRBJ1-1; D possibly corresponds to TRBD1 (5 bases). CDR1 and CDR2 (germline): MRHNA, SNTAGT. The V gene lost 3 bases and the J gene lost 6 bases, with 14 bases spanning the gap. This CDR3 comprises 14 residues. The CDR3: CASSDKGHGAEAFF. CDR3 DNA (partial): TGTGCCAGCAGTGATAAGGGGCACGGCGCTGAA.

Note on this clone: The CDR3 extends 3 residues past the end of the read, so its final part is completed from the germline J gene. The chain employs TRBV18 and TRBJ2-1, with TRBD2 identical over 13 bases. This CDR3 region has 16 residues. In germline, CDR1 is KGHSH, CDR2 LQKENI. V was pared by 4 bases and J by 6 bases, with 6 bases of the junction left unmatched. The CDR3 DNA, read in part, is TGTGCCAGCTCACGACCGGGACTAGCGGGGATCAATGAG. It specifies CASSRPGLAGINE. The CDR3 as a whole reads CASSRPGLAGINEQFF.

Note on this clone: The CDR3 end is not reached by the read, which stops 3 residues before it; the germline J gene fills it in. This rearrangement joins TRBV20-1 to TRBJ2-7; TRBD1 matches at 8 bases. Germline CDR1 and CDR2: DFQATT and SNEGSKA (reference sequence). Trimming at V came to 6 bases and at J to 5 bases, leaving 15 bases not matched to a gene. The length of the CDR3 is 15 residues. The CDR3 here is CSARPPGQGGNEQYF. The CDR3 DNA, read in part, is TGCAGTGCGAGACCCCCAGGACAGGGAGGCAACGAG.

To note about this clone: From the germline J gene comes the end of the CDR3, since the read stops 3 residues before it. The chain uses TRBV10-2 and TRBJ2-7, with TRBD2 matching over 7 bases. CDR3 length equals 16 residues. Germline loops: CDR1 WSHSY, CDR2 SAAADI. V shed 6 bases and J 1 base; nucleotides not matched to a gene: 12. The sequenced CDR3 bases are TGCGCCAGCAGGAAGGAGGGAGGGGCGTTTTCCTACGAG. It translates to CASRKEGGAFSYE. The whole CDR3 sequence reads CASRKEGGAFSYEQYF.